The clone carrying this T cell receptor (beta chain) was picked up many times. What it binds is unknown. The data derive from a study of T cell repertoires in cytomegalovirus infection. In TCRdb, the reads were re-called with MiXCR into one record per CDR3 protein. The sample yields approximately 130,000 distinct CDR3 sequences, around 25% seen once. The CDR3 is made up of 16 amino acids. Germline V gene sequence: CDR1 SEHNR, CDR2 FQNEAQ (reference sequence). Trimming removed 5 bases from V and 8 bases from J; junction bases left unmatched: 12. The sequenced sample was PBMCs, sequenced either directly or after in vitro stimulation (not recorded which). This chain uses TRBV7-9 with TRBJ2-1, with 10 bases that match TRBD2. The clonotype comes from a human donor in good health (CMV status not recorded). Some clones in this sample may be carry-over from other donors' samples. The CDR3 DNA reads as TGTGCCAGCAGCCTTGGACTAGCGGACCTCTGGGATGAGCAGTTCTTC. Its protein is CASSLGLADLWDEQFF.